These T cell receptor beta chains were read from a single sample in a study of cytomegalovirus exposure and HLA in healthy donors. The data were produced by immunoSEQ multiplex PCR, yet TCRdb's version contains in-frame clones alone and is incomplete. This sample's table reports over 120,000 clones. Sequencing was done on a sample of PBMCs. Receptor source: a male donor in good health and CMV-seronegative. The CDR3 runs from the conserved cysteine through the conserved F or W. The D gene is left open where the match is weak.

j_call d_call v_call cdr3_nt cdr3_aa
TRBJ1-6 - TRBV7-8 TGTGCCAGCAGCCTGAGAGCGAGCTCCTATAATTCACCCCTCCACTTT CASSLRASSYNSPLHF
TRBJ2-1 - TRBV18 TGTGCCAGCTCACTAGGAAGGACTGATGAGCAGTTCTTC CASSLGRTDEQFF
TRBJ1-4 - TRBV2 TGTGCCAGCAGGCGGTCGGGGGGCAATGAAAAACTGTTTTTT CASRRSGGNEKLFF
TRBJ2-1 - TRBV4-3 TGCGCCAGCAGCCTCGACACGCACAATGAGCAGTTCTTC CASSLDTHNEQFF
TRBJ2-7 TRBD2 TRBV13 TGTGCCAGCAGCTGGACGGGAGGCAAGCACGAGCAGTACTTC CASSWTGGKHEQYF
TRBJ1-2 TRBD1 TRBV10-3 TGTGCCATCAGTACAAGAATAGGGACAGGGGCGAGGGGCCGGGGCTACACCTTC CAISTRIGTGARGRGYTF
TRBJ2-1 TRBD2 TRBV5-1 TGCGCCAGCAGCTTCCGGCCCGGGACTAGCGATGAGCAGTTCTTC CASSFRPGTSDEQFF
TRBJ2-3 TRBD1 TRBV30 TGTGCCTGGAGTAGGACAGGGGGCGTAAATACGCAGTATTTT CAWSRTGGVNTQYF
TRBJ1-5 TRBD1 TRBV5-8 TGTGCCAGCAGCTTTGGGACAGGGGGCCCTAATCAGCCCCAGCATTTT CASSFGTGGPNQPQHF
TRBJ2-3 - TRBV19 TGTGCCAGTAGTGGCAGGGGCGCCTCAGATACGCAGTATTTT CASSGRGASDTQYF
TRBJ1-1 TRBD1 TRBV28 TGTGCCAGCATCCAAAGGGGGACAGGAAAAGCTTTCTTT CASIQRGTGKAFF
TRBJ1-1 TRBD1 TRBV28 TGTGCCAGCAGTTTATACTTTGGACAGGGGAGCACTGAAGCTTTCTTT CASSLYFGQGSTEAFF
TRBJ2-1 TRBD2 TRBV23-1 TGCGCCAGCAGGCCGTTAGCGGGAGAAAAGGGTGTCTACAATGAGCAGTTCTTC CASRPLAGEKGVYNEQFF
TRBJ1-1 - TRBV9 TGTGCCAGCAGCCCCGGGGGGGTAGCTTTCTTT CASSPGGVAFF
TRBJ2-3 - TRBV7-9 TGTGCCAGCAGCTCCGGGACAAGACCTAGCACAGATACGCAGTATTTT CASSSGTRPSTDTQYF
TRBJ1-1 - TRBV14 TGTGCCAGCAGCCAAGTGGCACACCACATGAACACTGAAGCTTTCTTT CASSQVAHHMNTEAFF
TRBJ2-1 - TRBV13 TGTGCCAGCAGCCCTCGGGGACTGGAGCAGTTCTTC CASSPRGLEQFF
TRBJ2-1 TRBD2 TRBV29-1 TGCAGCGTTGAGGTAGCGGGACTATACAATGAGCAGTTCTTC CSVEVAGLYNEQFF
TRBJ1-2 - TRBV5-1 TGCGCCAGCAGCCCCCCGCGGACAGTCTATGGCTACACCTTC CASSPPRTVYGYTF
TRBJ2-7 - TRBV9 TGTGCCAGCAGCCTCTCCCCCTCAGGGGACGAGCAGTACTTC CASSLSPSGDEQYF
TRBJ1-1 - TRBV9 TGTGCCAGCAGCGTAGGAGGGGGGGTGAACACTGAAGCTTTCTTT CASSVGGGVNTEAFF
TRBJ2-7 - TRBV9 TGTGCCAGCAGCGTAGGGGGAAGGGACTCCTCCCTCAACGAGCAGTACTTC CASSVGGRDSSLNEQYF